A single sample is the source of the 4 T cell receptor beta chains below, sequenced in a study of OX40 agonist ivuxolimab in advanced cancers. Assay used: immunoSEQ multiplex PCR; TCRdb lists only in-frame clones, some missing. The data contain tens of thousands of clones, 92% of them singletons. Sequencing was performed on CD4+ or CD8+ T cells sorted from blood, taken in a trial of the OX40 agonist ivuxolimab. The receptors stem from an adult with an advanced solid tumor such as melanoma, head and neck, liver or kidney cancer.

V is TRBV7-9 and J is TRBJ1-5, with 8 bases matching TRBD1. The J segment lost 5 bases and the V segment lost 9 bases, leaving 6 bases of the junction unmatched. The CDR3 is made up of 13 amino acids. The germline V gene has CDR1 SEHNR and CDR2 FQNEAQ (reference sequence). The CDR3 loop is CASRSTGDQPQHF. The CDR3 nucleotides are TGTGCCAGTAGATCGACAGGGGATCAGCCCCAGCATTTT.

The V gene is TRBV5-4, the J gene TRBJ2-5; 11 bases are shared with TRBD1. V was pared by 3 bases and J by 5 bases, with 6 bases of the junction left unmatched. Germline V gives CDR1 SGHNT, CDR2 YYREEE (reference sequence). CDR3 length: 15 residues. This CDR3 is CASSYTGTGGETQYF. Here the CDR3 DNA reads TGTGCCAGCAGCTACACCGGGACAGGGGGGGAGACCCAGTACTTC.

The CDR3, as DNA: TGTGCCAGCACCCAACTAGTAAGCGGCTACGAGCAGTACTTC. This encodes CASTQLVSGYEQYF. The genes are TRBV28 and TRBJ2-7; D may be TRBD2 (5 bases). Trimming took 7 bases from V and 3 from J, leaving 16 bases between them. The CDR3 is 14 amino acids. Germline V gives CDR1 MDHEN, CDR2 SYDVKM.

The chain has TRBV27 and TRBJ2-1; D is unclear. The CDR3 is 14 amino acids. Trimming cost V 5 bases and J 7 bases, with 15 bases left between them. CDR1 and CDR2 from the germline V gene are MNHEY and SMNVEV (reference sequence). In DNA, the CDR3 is TGTGCCAGCAGTCCCCATCAGGTAGTAAATGAGCAGTTCTTC. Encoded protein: CASSPHQVVNEQFF.